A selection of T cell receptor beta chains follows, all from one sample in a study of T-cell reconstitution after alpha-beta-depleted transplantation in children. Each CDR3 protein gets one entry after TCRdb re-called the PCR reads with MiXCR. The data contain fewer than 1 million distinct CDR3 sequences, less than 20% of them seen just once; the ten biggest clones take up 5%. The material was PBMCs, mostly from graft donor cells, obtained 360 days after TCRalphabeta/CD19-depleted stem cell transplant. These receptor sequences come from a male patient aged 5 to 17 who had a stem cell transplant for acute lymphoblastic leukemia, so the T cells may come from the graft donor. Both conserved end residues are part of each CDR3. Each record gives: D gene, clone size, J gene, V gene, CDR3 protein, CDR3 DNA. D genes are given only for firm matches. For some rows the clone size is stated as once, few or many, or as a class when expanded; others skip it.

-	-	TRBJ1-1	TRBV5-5	CASRPGRNTEAFF	TGTGCCAGCAGACCCGGCCGGAACACTGAAGCTTTCTTT
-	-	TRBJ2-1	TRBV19	CASSWRPENNEQFF	TGTGCCAGTAGTTGGCGCCCGGAAAACAATGAGCAGTTCTTC
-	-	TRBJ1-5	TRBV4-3	CASSQGLGPLLGNQPQHF	TGCGCCAGCAGCCAAGGCTTGGGACCGCTTTTGGGCAATCAGCCCCAGCATTTT
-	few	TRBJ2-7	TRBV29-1	CSVARGNYEQYF	TGCAGCGTTGCCAGGGGAAACTACGAGCAGTACTTC
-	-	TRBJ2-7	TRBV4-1	CASSQESRSPHEQYF	TGCGCCAGCAGCCAAGAAAGTAGATCCCCCCACGAGCAGTACTTC
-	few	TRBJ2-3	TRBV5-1	CASSRDGLTDTQYF	TGCGCCAGCAGCCGGGACGGACTCACAGATACGCAGTATTTT
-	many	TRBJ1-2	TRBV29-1	CSVGRSNYGYTF	TGCAGCGTTGGTCGTAGTAACTATGGCTACACCTTC
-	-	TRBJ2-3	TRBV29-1	CSVVDRPSTDTQYF	TGCAGCGTTGTGGACAGACCATCGACAGATACGCAGTATTTT
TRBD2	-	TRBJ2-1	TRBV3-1	CASSPSGRMSFF	TGTGCCAGCAGCCCTAGCGGGAGAATGAGCTTCTTC
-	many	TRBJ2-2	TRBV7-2	CASSPRFANTGELFF	TGTGCCAGCAGTCCGCGGTTCGCGAACACCGGGGAGCTGTTTTTT
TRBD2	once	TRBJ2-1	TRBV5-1	CASSLWGGLAGDNEQFF	TGCGCCAGCAGCTTATGGGGCGGACTAGCGGGAGACAATGAGCAGTTCTTC
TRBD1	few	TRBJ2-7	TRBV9	CASSVGAGGYMEQYF	TGTGCCAGCAGCGTAGGGGCAGGGGGCTATATGGAGCAGTACTTC
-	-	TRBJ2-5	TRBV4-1	CASSHSPTGDQQETQYF	TGCGCCAGCAGCCACTCTCCGACCGGGGACCAACAAGAGACCCAGTACTTC
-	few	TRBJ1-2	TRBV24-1	CATSDGRPSDYGYTF	TGTGCCACCAGTGATGGACGACCTTCCGACTATGGCTACACCTTC
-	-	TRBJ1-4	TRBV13	CASSGSTNEKLFF	TGTGCCAGCAGCGGATCAACTAATGAAAAACTGTTTTTT
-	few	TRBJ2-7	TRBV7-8	CASSPIQGIPSYEQYF	TGTGCCAGCAGCCCGATACAGGGTATCCCCTCCTACGAGCAGTACTTC
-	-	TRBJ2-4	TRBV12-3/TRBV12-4	CASGIGIIQYF	TGTGCCAGCGGGATTGGAATCATTCAGTACTTC
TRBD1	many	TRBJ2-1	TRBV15	CATSRSKGASFNEQFF	TGTGCCACCAGCAGAAGCAAGGGGGCCAGTTTTAATGAGCAGTTCTTC
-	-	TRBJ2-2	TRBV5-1	CASSIRRPGDTGELFF	TGCGCCAGCAGCATTAGACGACCGGGGGACACCGGGGAGCTGTTTTTT
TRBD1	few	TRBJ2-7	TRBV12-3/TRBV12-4	CASSLTGQGNYEQYF	TGTGCCAGCAGTCTCACAGGACAGGGGAACTACGAGCAGTACTTC
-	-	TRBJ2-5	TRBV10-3	CAISVGQQETQYF	TGTGCCATCAGTGTAGGACAGCAAGAGACCCAGTACTTC
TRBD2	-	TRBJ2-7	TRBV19	CASSPSLAGLTYEQYF	TGTGCCAGTAGCCCCTCACTAGCGGGCTTAACCTACGAGCAGTACTTC
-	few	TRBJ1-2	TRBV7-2	CASSSGRVHATYGYTF	TGTGCCAGCAGCTCGGGACGGGTACATGCGACCTATGGCTACACCTTC
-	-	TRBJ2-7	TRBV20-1	CSAKGREDYEQYF	TGCAGTGCCAAGGGACGGGAAGACTACGAGCAGTACTTC
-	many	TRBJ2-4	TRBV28	CASSLTKNIQYF	TGTGCCAGCAGTTTGACCAAAAACATTCAGTACTTC
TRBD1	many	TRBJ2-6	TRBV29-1	CSVRTGMFSGANVLTF	TGCAGCGTGAGGACAGGAATGTTCTCTGGGGCCAACGTCCTGACTTTC
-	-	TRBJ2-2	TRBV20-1	CSARVRSANTGELFF	TGCAGTGCTAGAGTCCGGAGTGCGAACACCGGGGAGCTGTTTTTT
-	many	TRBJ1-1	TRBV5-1	CASSRDTPNTEAFF	TGCGCCAGCAGCCGCGACACGCCGAACACTGAAGCTTTCTTT
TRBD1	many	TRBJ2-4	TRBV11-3	CASSLGTGGPAKNIQYF	TGTGCCAGCAGCTTAGGGACAGGGGGCCCGGCCAAAAACATTCAGTACTTC
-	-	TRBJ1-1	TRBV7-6	CASSSQGWRTEAFF	TGTGCCAGCAGCTCCCAGGGGTGGCGCACTGAAGCTTTCTTT
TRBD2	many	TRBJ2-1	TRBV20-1	CSAATSGRYEQFF	TGCAGCGCTGCGACTAGCGGGAGATATGAGCAGTTCTTC
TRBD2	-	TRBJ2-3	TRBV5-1	CASSLILAGGADTQYF	TGCGCCAGCAGCTTGATCCTGGCGGGAGGGGCAGATACGCAGTATTTT
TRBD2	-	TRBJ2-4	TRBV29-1	CSVTDLAGVGIQYF	TGCAGCGTTACAGATTTAGCGGGAGTGGGCATTCAGTACTTC
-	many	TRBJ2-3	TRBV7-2	CASSKGMKRSTDTQYF	TGTGCCAGCAGCAAGGGAATGAAACGCAGCACAGATACGCAGTATTTT
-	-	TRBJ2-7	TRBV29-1	CSVARASGEQYF	TGCAGCGTTGCCCGGGCGTCCGGGGAGCAGTACTTC
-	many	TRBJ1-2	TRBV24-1	CATSDFPGHGGYTF	TGTGCCACCAGTGATTTCCCGGGGCATGGTGGCTACACCTTC
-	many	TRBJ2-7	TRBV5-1	CASSLGHRAAYEQYF	TGCGCCAGCAGCTTGGGCCACAGGGCCGCCTACGAGCAGTACTTC
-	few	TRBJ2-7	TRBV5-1	CASSLTQGRSYEQYF	TGCGCCAGCAGCTTGACCCAGGGGAGATCCTACGAGCAGTACTTC
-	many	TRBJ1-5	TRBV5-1	CASSRGLGQPQHF	TGCGCCAGCAGTCGAGGCCTGGGACAGCCCCAGCATTTT
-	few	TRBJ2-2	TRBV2	CASSELGSPNTGELFF	TGTGCCAGCAGTGAATTAGGGTCTCCGAACACCGGGGAGCTGTTTTTT
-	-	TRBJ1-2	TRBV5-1	CASSYPAAGVGYGYTF	TGCGCCAGCAGCTACCCCGCGGCAGGGGTTGGATATGGCTACACCTTC
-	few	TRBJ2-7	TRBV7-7	CASSLARGSGYEQYF	TGTGCCAGCAGCTTAGCTCGGGGAAGTGGGTACGAGCAGTACTTC
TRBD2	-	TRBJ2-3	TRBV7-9	CASSTLAGGSDTQYF	TGTGCCAGCAGCACACTAGCGGGGGGATCAGATACGCAGTATTTT
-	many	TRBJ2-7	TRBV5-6	CASSRGRWYEQYF	TGTGCCAGCAGCCGCGGCCGTTGGTACGAGCAGTACTTC
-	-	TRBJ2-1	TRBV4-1	CASSPQEREYEQFF	TGCGCCAGCAGCCCACAGGAACGTGAGTATGAGCAGTTCTTC
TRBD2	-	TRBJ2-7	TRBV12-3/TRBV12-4	CASSLLAGGSEQYF	TGTGCCAGCAGTTTACTAGCGGGAGGTTCCGAGCAGTACTTC
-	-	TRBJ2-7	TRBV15	CATSRDGSLANEQYF	TGTGCCACCAGCAGAGATGGTAGTCTGGCCAACGAGCAGTACTTC
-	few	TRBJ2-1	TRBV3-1	CASSLEARGPFGF	TGTGCCAGCAGCCTCGAGGCGCGGGGGCCCTTCGGCTTC
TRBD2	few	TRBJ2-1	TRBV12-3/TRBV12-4	CASSLGGGKAFF	TGTGCCAGCAGTTTGGGGGGGGGGAAAGCGTTCTTC
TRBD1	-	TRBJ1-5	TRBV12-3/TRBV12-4	CASSYWTGNQPQHF	TGTGCCAGCAGTTACTGGACAGGGAATCAGCCCCAGCATTTT